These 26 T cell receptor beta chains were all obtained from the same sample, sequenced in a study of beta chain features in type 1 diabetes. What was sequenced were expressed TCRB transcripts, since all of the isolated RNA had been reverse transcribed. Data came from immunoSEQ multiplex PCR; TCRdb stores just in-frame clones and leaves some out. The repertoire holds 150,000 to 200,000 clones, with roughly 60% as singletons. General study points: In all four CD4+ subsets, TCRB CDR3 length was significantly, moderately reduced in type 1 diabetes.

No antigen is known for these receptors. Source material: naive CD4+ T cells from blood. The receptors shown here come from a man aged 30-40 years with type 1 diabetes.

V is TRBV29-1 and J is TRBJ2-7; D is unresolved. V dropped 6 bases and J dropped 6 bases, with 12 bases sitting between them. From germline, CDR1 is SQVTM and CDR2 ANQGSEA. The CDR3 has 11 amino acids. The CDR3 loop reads CSVGELVEQYF. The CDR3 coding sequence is TGCAGCGTGGGCGAGCTCGTCGAGCAGTACTTC.

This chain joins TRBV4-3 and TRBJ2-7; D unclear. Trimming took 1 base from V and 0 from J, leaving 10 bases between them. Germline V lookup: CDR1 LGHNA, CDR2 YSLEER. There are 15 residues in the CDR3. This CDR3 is CASSQGRESSYEQYF. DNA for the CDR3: TGCGCCAGCAGCCAAGGGAGAGAGTCCTCCTACGAGCAGTACTTC.

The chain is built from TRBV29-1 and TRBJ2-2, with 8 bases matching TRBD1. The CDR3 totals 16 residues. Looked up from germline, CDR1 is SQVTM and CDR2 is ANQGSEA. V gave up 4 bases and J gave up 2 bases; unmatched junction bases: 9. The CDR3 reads CSVARLDRVNTGELFF. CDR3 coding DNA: TGCAGCGTTGCCCGTCTGGACAGGGTCAACACCGGGGAGCTGTTTTTT.

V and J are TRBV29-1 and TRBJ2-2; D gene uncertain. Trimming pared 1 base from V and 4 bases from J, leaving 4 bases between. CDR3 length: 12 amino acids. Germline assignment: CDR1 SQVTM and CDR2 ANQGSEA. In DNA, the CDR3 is TGCAGCGTTGAAGCGAGCACCGGGGAGCTGTTTTTT. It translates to CSVEASTGELFF.

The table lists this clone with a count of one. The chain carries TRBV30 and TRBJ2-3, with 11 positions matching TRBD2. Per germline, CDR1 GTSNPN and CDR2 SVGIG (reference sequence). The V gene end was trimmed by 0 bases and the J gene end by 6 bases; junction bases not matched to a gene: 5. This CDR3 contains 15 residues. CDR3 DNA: TGTGCCTGGAGTGTAATGTGGACTAGCGGGGATACGCAGTATTTT. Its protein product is CAWSVMWTSGDTQYF. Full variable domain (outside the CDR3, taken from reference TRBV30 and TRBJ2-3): SQTIHQWPATLVQPVGSPLSLECTVEGTSNPNLYWYRQAAGRGLQLLFYSVGIGQISSEVPQNLSASRPQDRQFILSSKKLLLSDSGFYLCAWSVMWTSGDTQYFGPGTRLTVL.

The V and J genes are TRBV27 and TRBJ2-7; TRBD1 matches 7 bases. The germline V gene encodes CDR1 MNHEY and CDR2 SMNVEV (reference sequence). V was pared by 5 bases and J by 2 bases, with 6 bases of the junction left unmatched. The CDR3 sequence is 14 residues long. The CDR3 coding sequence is TGTGCCAGCAGTCTCCGGGACAGAACCTACGAGCAGTACTTC. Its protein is CASSLRDRTYEQYF.

The CDR3 loop is CASSERGMETQYF. DNA for the CDR3: TGTGCCAGCAGCGAGCGGGGGATGGAGACCCAGTACTTC. The rearrangement joins TRBV9 to TRBJ2-5; TRBD2 matches at 8 bases. This CDR3 has 13 residues. V was clipped by 3 bases and J by 5 bases; unmatched bases: 3. CDR1 and CDR2 from the germline V gene are SGDLS and YYNGEE. The variable domain in full, completed from reference TRBV9 and TRBJ2-5, reads DSGVTQTPKHLITATGQRVTLRCSPRSGDLSVYWYQQSLDQGLQFLIQYYNGEERAKGNILERFSAQQFPDLHSELNLSSLELGDSALYFCASSERGMETQYFGPGTRLLVL.

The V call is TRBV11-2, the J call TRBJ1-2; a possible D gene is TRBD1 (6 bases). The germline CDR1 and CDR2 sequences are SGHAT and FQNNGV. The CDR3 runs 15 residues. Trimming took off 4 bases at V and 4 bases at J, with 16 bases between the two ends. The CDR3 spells CASSWSTGFSYGYTF. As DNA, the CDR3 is TGTGCCAGCAGCTGGAGTACAGGGTTCTCCTATGGCTACACCTTC. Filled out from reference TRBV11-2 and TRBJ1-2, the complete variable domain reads EAGVAQSPRYKIIEKRQSVAFWCNPISGHATLYWYQQILGQGPKLLIQFQNNGVVDDSQLPKDRFSAERLKGVDSTLKIQPAKLEDSAVYLCASSWSTGFSYGYTFGSGTRLTVV.

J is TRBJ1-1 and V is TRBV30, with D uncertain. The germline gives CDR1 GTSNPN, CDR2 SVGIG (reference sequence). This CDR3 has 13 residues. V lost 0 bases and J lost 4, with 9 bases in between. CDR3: CAWSVLEGTEAFF. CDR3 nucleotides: TGTGCCTGGAGTGTTTTGGAGGGCACTGAAGCTTTCTTT. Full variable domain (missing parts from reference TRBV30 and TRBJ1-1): SQTIHQWPATLVQPVGSPLSLECTVEGTSNPNLYWYRQAAGRGLQLLFYSVGIGQISSEVPQNLSASRPQDRQFILSSKKLLLSDSGFYLCAWSVLEGTEAFFGQGTRLTVV.

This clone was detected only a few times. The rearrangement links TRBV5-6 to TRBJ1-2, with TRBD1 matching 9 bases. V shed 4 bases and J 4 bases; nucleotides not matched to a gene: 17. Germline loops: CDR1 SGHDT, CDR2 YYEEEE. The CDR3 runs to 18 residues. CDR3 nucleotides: TGTGCCAGCAGCCTCGTCCCGGGACAGGGCCGGAGAGGCTATGGCTACACCTTC. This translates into CASSLVPGQGRRGYGYTF.

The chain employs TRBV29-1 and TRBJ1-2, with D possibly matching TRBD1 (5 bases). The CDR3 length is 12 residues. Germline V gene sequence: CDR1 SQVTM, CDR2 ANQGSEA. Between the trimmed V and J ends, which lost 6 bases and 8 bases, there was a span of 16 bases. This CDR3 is CSVAGRRDGYTF. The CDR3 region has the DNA TGCAGCGTCGCTGGACGTCGGGACGGCTACACCTTC.

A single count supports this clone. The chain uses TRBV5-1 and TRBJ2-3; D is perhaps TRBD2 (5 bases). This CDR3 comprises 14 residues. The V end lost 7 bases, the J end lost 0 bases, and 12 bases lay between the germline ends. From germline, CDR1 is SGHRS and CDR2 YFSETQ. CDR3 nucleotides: TGCGCCAGCGTAGAGGGTGTTAGCACAGATACGCAGTATTTT. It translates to CASVEGVSTDTQYF.

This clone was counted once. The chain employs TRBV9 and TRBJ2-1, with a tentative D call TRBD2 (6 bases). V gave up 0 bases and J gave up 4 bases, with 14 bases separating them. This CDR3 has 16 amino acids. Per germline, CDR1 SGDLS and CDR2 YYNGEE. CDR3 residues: CASSVVSGEVYNEQFF. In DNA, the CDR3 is TGTGCCAGCAGCGTAGTGTCGGGGGAGGTTTACAATGAGCAGTTCTTC. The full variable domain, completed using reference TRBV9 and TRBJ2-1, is DSGVTQTPKHLITATGQRVTLRCSPRSGDLSVYWYQQSLDQGLQFLIQYYNGEERAKGNILERFSAQQFPDLHSELNLSSLELGDSALYFCASSVVSGEVYNEQFFGPGTRLTVL.

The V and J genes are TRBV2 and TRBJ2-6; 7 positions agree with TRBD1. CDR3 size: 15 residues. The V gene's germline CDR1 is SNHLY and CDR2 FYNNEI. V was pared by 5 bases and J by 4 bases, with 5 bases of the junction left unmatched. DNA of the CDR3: TGTGCCAGCAGTCCTACAGGGGTGGGGGCCAACGTCCTGACTTTC. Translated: CASSPTGVGANVLTF.

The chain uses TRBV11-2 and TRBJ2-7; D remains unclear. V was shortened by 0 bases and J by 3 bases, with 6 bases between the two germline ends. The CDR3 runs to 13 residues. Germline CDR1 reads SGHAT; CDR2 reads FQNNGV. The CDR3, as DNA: TGTGCCAGCAGCTTAGATAGGGTCTACGAGCAGTACTTC. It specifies CASSLDRVYEQYF. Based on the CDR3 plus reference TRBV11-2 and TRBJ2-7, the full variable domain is EAGVAQSPRYKIIEKRQSVAFWCNPISGHATLYWYQQILGQGPKLLIQFQNNGVVDDSQLPKDRFSAERLKGVDSTLKIQPAKLEDSAVYLCASSLDRVYEQYFGPGTRLTVT.

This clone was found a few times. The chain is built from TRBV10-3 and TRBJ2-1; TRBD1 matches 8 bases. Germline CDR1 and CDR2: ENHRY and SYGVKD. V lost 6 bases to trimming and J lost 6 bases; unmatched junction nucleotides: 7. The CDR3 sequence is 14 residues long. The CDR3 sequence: CAISENGQGNEQFF. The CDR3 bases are TGTGCCATCAGCGAGAACGGACAGGGCAATGAGCAGTTCTTC.

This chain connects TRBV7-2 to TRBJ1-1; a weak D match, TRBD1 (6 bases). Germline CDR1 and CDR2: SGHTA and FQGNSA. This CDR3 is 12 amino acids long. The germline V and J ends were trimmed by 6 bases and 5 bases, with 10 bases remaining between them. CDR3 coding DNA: TGTGCCAGCAGAGATACAGGGACTGAAGCTTTCTTT. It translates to CASRDTGTEAFF.

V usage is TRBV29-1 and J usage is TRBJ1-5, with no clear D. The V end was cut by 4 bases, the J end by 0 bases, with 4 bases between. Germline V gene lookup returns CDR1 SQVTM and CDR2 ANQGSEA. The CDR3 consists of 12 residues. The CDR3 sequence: CSVGGSNQPQHF. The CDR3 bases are TGCAGCGTTGGGGGTAGCAATCAGCCCCAGCATTTT.

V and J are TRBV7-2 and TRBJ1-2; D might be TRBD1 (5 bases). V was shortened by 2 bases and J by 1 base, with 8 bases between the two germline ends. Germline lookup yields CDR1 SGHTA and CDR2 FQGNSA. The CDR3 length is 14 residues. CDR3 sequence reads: CASSLPTVNYGYTF. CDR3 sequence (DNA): TGTGCCAGCAGCTTACCGACAGTTAACTATGGCTACACCTTC.

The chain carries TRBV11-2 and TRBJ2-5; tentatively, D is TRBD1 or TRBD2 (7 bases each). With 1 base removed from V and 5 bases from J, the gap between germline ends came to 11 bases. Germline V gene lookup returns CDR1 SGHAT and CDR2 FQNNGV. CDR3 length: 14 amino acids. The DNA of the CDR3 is TGTGCCAGCAGCTTAGGACAGGGAGGGGAGACCCAGTACTTC. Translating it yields CASSLGQGGETQYF.

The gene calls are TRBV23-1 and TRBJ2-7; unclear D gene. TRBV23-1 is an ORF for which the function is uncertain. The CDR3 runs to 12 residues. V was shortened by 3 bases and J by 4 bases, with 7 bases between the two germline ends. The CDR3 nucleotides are TGCGCCAGCAGTCAGCCAGTATACGAGCAGTACTTC. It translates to CASSQPVYEQYF.

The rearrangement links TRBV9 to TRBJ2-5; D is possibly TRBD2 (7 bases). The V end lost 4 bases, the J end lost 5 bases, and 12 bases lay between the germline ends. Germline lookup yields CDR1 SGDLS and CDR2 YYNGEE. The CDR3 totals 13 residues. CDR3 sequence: CASSLGGPETQYF. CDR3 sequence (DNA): TGTGCCAGCAGCTTGGGGGGGCCGGAGACCCAGTACTTC.

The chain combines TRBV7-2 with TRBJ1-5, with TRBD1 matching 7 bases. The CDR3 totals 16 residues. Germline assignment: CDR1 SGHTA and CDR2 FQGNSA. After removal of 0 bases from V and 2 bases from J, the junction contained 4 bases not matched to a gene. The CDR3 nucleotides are TGTGCCAGCAGCTTAGCCACAGGGGATCGCAATCAGCCCCAGCATTTT. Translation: CASSLATGDRNQPQHF.

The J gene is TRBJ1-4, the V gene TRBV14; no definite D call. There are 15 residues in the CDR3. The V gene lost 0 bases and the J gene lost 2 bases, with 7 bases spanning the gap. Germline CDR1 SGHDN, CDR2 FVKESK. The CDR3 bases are TGTGCCAGCAGCCAAGAACGCGGGACTAATGAAAAACTGTTTTTT. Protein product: CASSQERGTNEKLFF.

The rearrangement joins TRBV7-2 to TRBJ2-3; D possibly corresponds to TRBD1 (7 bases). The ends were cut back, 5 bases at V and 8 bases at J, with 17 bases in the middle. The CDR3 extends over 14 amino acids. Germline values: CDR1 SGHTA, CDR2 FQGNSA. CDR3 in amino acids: CASSRGQAGSTQYF. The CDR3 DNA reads TGTGCCAGCAGCCGTGGACAGGCCGGGAGTACGCAGTATTTT.

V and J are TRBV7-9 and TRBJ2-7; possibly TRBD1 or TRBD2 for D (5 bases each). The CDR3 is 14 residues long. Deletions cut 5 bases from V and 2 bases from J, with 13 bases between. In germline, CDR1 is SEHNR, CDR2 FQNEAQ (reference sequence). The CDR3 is CASSPPRGPYEQYF. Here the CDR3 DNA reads TGTGCCAGCAGCCCCCCCCGGGGCCCCTACGAGCAGTACTTC.